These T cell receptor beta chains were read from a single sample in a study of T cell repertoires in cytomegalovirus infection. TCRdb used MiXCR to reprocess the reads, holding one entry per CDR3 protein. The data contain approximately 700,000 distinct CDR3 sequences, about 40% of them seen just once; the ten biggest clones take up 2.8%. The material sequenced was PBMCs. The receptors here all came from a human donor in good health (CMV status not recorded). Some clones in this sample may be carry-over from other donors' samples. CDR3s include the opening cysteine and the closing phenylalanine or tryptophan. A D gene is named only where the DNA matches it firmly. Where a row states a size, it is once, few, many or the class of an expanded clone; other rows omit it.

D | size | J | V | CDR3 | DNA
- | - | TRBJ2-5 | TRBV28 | CASSPRQGPRFPETQYF | TGTGCCAGCTCCCCCCGCCAGGGACCCCGCTTCCCAGAGACCCAGTACTTC
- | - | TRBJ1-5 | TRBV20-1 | CSARRGVIQPQHF | TGCAGTGCTAGACGTGGGGTGATTCAGCCCCAGCATTTT
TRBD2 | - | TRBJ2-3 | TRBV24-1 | CAVGTSGTTDTQYF | TGTGCCGTCGGGACTAGCGGGACCACAGATACGCAGTATTTT
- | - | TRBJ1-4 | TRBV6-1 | CASSEGVREVFF | TGTGCCAGCAGTGAGGGAGTTCGGGAGGTGTTTTTT
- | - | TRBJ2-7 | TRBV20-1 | CSARESGGEQYF | TGCAGTGCTAGAGAGTCAGGTGGGGAGCAGTACTTC
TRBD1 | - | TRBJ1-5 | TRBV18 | CASTGQGAVGNQPQHF | TGTGCCAGCACGGGACAGGGGGCAGTAGGCAATCAGCCCCAGCATTTT
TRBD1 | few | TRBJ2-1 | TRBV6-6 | CASSYWQGAMRSYNEQFF | TGTGCCAGCAGTTATTGGCAGGGGGCCATGCGCTCCTACAATGAGCAGTTCTTC
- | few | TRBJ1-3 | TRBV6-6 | CASSSRHSSSGNTIYF | TGTGCCAGCAGTTCCCGTCACAGCAGCTCTGGAAACACCATATATTTT
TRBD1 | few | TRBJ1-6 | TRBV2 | CASIAGQGADYNSPLHF | TGTGCCAGCATAGCCGGACAGGGGGCGGACTATAATTCACCCCTCCACTTT
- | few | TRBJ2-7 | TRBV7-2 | CASSLAGASHEQYF | TGTGCCAGCAGCTTAGCCGGAGCCTCCCACGAGCAGTACTTC
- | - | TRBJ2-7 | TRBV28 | CASSLFSSHSGSEQYF | TGTGCCAGCAGTTTATTCTCAAGCCACTCAGGGTCCGAGCAGTACTTC
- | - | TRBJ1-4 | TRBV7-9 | CASSSPDRDEKLFF | TGTGCCAGCAGCTCACCGGACAGAGATGAAAAACTGTTTTTT
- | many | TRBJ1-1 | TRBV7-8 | CASSLNQGRTEAFF | TGTGCCAGCAGCTTAAACCAGGGCCGGACTGAAGCTTTCTTT
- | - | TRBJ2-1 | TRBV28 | CASRWARTEQFF | TGTGCCAGCAGGTGGGCCCGTACTGAGCAGTTCTTC
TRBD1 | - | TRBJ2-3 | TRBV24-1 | CATSEQGADTQYF | TGTGCCACCAGTGAACAGGGGGCAGATACGCAGTATTTT
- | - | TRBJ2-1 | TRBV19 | CATKQGGNSYNEQVF | TGTGCCACCAAGCAGGGTGGGAATTCCTACAATGAGCAGGTATTC
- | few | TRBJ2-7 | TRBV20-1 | CSAIREKAYEQYF | TGCAGTGCTATCCGGGAGAAGGCCTACGAGCAGTACTTC
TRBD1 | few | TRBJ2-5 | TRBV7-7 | CASSRDREETQYF | TGTGCTAGCAGCCGGGACAGGGAAGAGACCCAGTACTTC
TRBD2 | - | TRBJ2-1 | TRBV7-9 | CASTQAGTSGYGPYNEQFF | TGTGCCAGCACCCAAGCCGGGACTAGCGGCTATGGCCCGTACAATGAGCAGTTCTTC